The next 13 T cell receptor beta chains were all read from a single sample in a study of T cell responses to AZD1222 COVID-19 vaccine. Assay: immunoSEQ multiplex PCR; the TCRdb copy retains only in-frame clones and omits some. The table includes some 150,000 clones, approximately 85% detected once. The source material was peripheral blood, sampled 28 days after the second dose of the MenACWY control vaccine. All receptors derive from an adult who received the MenACWY meningococcal vaccine as a control.

This chain uses TRBV4-3 with TRBJ1-1; 8 bases line up with TRBD1. The CDR3 totals 16 residues. The germline V gene has CDR1 LGHNA and CDR2 YSLEER. V lost 1 base and J lost 3; bases outside the gene matches: 7. The CDR3 region is CASSQGPGGRDTEAFF. CDR3 sequence (DNA): TGCGCCAGCAGCCAAGGACCAGGGGGCAGGGACACTGAAGCTTTCTTT.

This clone has only one observation. The chain links TRBV5-1 to TRBJ2-2; TRBD2 matches 10 bases. J lost 5 bases, V lost 3 bases, and 7 bases had no gene match. Germline CDR1 and CDR2: SGHRS and YFSETQ. The CDR3 has 16 amino acids. CDR3 residues: CASSYIAGGVTGELFF. In DNA, the CDR3 is TGCGCCAGCAGCTACATAGCGGGAGGCGTTACCGGGGAGCTGTTTTTT.

The chain uses TRBV28 and TRBJ1-1, with D possibly being TRBD1 (5 bases). The germline V and J ends were trimmed by 6 bases and 7 bases, with 15 bases remaining between them. The CDR3 is 13 amino acids. Germline V gene data show CDR1 as MDHEN and CDR2 as SYDVKM. The CDR3: CASRLQGAVEAFF. For the CDR3, the DNA is TGTGCCAGCAGACTTCAGGGCGCGGTTGAAGCTTTCTTT. The whole variable domain, remainder taken from reference TRBV28 and TRBJ1-1, is DVKVTQSSRYLVKRTGEKVFLECVQDMDHENMFWYRQDPGLGLRLIYFSYDVKMKEKGDIPEGYSVSREKKERFSLILESASTNQTSMYLCASRLQGAVEAFFGQGTRLTVV.

This clone was counted between two and nine times. This chain links TRBV5-1 with TRBJ2-1, with D possibly TRBD1 on 5 matching bases. Per germline, CDR1 SGHRS and CDR2 YFSETQ. The germline V and J ends were trimmed by 0 bases and 0 bases, with 10 bases remaining between them. The CDR3 sequence is 16 residues long. The CDR3 sequence is CASSLDGANSYNEQFF. The CDR3 region has the DNA TGCGCCAGCAGCTTGGATGGGGCCAACTCCTACAATGAGCAGTTCTTC. Full variable domain (rest looked up from reference TRBV5-1 and TRBJ2-1): KAGVTQTPRYLIKTRGQQVTLSCSPISGHRSVSWYQQTPGQGLQFLFEYFSETQRNKGNFPGRFSGRQFSNSRSEMNVSTLELGDSALYLCASSLDGANSYNEQFFGPGTRLTVL.

This chain links TRBV5-1 with TRBJ2-7; 12 bases map to TRBD1. The CDR3 loop spans 14 amino acids. Trimming took 4 bases from V and 5 from J; bases not matched to a gene: 4. Germline V gene sequence: CDR1 SGHRS, CDR2 YFSETQ. The CDR3 reads CASSPGTGGHEQYF. CDR3 in DNA: TGCGCCAGCAGCCCCGGGACAGGGGGCCACGAGCAGTACTTC.

This rearrangement joins TRBV9 to TRBJ2-1; D is ambiguous. V was pared by 0 bases and J by 7 bases, with 11 bases between. The germline gives CDR1 SGDLS, CDR2 YYNGEE. CDR3 length: 14 residues. The CDR3 reads CASSVGEERNEQFF. CDR3 DNA sequence: TGTGCCAGCAGCGTAGGGGAAGAGAGGAATGAGCAGTTCTTC. Combining the CDR3 with reference TRBV9 and TRBJ2-1 gives the whole variable domain DSGVTQTPKHLITATGQRVTLRCSPRSGDLSVYWYQQSLDQGLQFLIQYYNGEERAKGNILERFSAQQFPDLHSELNLSSLELGDSALYFCASSVGEERNEQFFGPGTRLTVL.

The chain employs TRBV27 and TRBJ1-3; a weak D match, TRBD1 (6 bases). Trimming removed 6 bases at V and 2 bases at J, with 20 bases between. Germline V gene lookup returns CDR1 MNHEY and CDR2 SMNVEV (reference sequence). The CDR3 has 17 amino acids. The DNA for the CDR3 is TGTGCCAGCAGCCTTTCAGCAGGGGATAAGGCTGGAAACACCATATATTTT. Translated, it gives CASSLSAGDKAGNTIYF.

The chain recombines TRBV7-9 with TRBJ1-4; 12 bases agree with TRBD1. This CDR3 comprises 16 residues. V lost 5 bases to trimming and J lost 7 bases; unmatched junction nucleotides: 8. Germline loops: CDR1 SEHNR, CDR2 FQNEAQ (reference sequence). The CDR3 DNA is TGTGCCAGCAGCCACGGGACAGGGGGCGCGTTTGAAAAACTGTTTTTT. It codes for CASSHGTGGAFEKLFF.

The chain carries TRBV19 and TRBJ1-5; D possibly corresponds to TRBD1 (5 bases). CDR1 and CDR2 (germline): LNHDA, SQIVND (reference sequence). The ends were cut back, 3 bases at V and 0 bases at J, with 12 bases in the middle. The CDR3 extends over 16 amino acids. CDR3 nucleotide sequence: TGTGCCAGTAGTATGGGCAGGGACCTTAGCAATCAGCCCCAGCATTTT. It is translated as CASSMGRDLSNQPQHF.

This clone rates as medium-sized (0.01 to 0.1%). This sample includes further DNA sequences coding for the same CDR3. This chain joins TRBV30 and TRBJ1-1, with D possibly being TRBD1 (5 bases). This CDR3 has 12 amino acids. V lost 5 bases, J lost 4 bases, and 11 bases lay in between. Germline CDR1 is GTSNPN and CDR2 is SVGIG (reference sequence). The CDR3 DNA is TGTGCCTGGGGGACGACGGGCACTGAAGCTTTCTTT. Its translation: CAWGTTGTEAFF.

V and J are TRBV29-1 and TRBJ1-4; possible D gene TRBD1, 5 bases. The length of the CDR3 is 14 residues. Deletions cut 4 bases from V and 4 bases from J, with 13 bases between. From germline, CDR1 is SQVTM and CDR2 ANQGSEA. The CDR3 nucleotides read TGCAGCGTTGGGCGACAGTCCTTTAATGAAAAACTGTTTTTT. Translation gives CSVGRQSFNEKLFF.

V usage is TRBV10-3 and J usage is TRBJ1-4; maybe TRBD1 (5 bases). This CDR3 contains 13 residues. Per germline, CDR1 ENHRY and CDR2 SYGVKD. V dropped 8 bases and J dropped 8 bases, with 15 bases sitting between them. CDR3 bases: TGTGCCATCTCGTTGCGACAGTACGAAAAACTGTTTTTT. Encoded protein: CAISLRQYEKLFF.

This rearrangement joins TRBV10-3 to TRBJ2-7, with 7 bases aligning to TRBD1. CDR3 length: 15 residues. Germline assignment: CDR1 ENHRY and CDR2 SYGVKD. The junction had 3 bases not matched to a gene; V was cut back by 1 base and J by 0 bases. The CDR3 region has the DNA TGTGCCATCAGTGAGTGGGCAGGGGGCTCCTACGAGCAGTACTTC. The encoded protein is CAISEWAGGSYEQYF.